This TCR beta chain was found in a study of T-cell memory formation after mild COVID-19. Study overall: TCR clustering was largely donor specific. Study results and caveats: Contracting CD8+ clones were enriched in EMRA, CD4+ mainly in CM and EM. From day 15 to 85, contracting clones were balanced between CD4 and CD8, whereas later expanders leaned toward CD4+. A second wave of clones peaked on day 37, and their SARS-CoV-2 specificity went unconfirmed.

This clonotype has more than one count but fewer than ten. Its antigen is as yet unknown. CDR1 SGHTA and CDR2 FQGNSA come from the germline V gene. V dropped 1 base and J dropped 7 bases, with 10 bases sitting between them. CDR3 size: 13 residues. TCRdb reprocessed the 5' RACE reads with MiXCR, giving one entry per CDR3 protein. This table has some 300,000 distinct CDR3 sequences, roughly 20% appearing once. Material: PBMCs or a T cell subset sorted from them (not recorded which). This receptor was taken from a man aged 18 to 29 who had mild COVID-19 (a few samples of this study predate the infection). Cell type and time point are not known. This chain uses TRBV7-2 with TRBJ1-1; unclear D gene. The CDR3, as DNA: TGTGCCAGCAGCTTAGTATATCGACGTGAAGCTTTCTTT. Its protein product is CASSLVYRREAFF.